The next 23 T cell receptor beta chains were all read from a single sample in a study of PD-L1 blockade in urothelial cancer. Profiling relied on immunoSEQ multiplex PCR, and the TCRdb table lists in-frame clones only, not all of them. This sample has about 32,000 clones, with 80% to 90% found just once. The sample in question was PBMCs, obtained around atezolizumab (anti-PD-L1) treatment. Receptors were obtained from a man over 45 with urothelial cancer.

The chain has TRBV28 and TRBJ1-3; D ambiguous. The CDR3 runs to 14 residues. Per the germline V gene, CDR1 is MDHEN and CDR2 is SYDVKM. CDR3 in DNA: TGTCCCCCCAGAAGAAATTTCTCTGGAAACACCATATATTTT. Its protein product is CPPRRNFSGNTIYF.

The J gene is TRBJ2-5, the V gene TRBV7-8, with TRBD2 identical over 10 bases. CDR1 is SGHVS, CDR2 FQNEAQ, per germline. The CDR3 runs 15 residues. J was trimmed by 5 bases and V by 6 bases; bases with no gene match: 9. The CDR3 nucleotides read TGTGCCAGCAGTCAGGAGCGGGGGGGCCCGGAGACCCAGTACTTC. Its translation is CASSQERGGPETQYF.

The gene calls are TRBV6-6 and TRBJ2-7; 11 positions match TRBD2. V was pared by 1 base and J by 12 bases, with 5 bases of the junction left unmatched. This CDR3 is built from 13 residues. Germline V gives CDR1 MNHNY, CDR2 SVGAGI (reference sequence). CDR3: CASSYLLAGVAYF. As DNA, the CDR3 is TGTGCCAGCAGTTACTTACTAGCGGGAGTGGCGTACTTC.

The rearrangement joins TRBV7-8 to TRBJ2-7, with a tentative D call TRBD1 (6 bases). V lost 0 bases, J lost 2 bases, and 8 bases lay in between. Germline V lookup: CDR1 SGHVS, CDR2 FQNEAQ. The CDR3 extends over 14 amino acids. The chain's CDR3 is CASSLAGQTYEQYF. The CDR3 DNA reads TGTGCCAGCAGCTTAGCGGGACAAACCTACGAGCAGTACTTC.

The V gene is TRBV29-1, the J gene TRBJ2-7; D is ambiguous. Trimming cost V 4 bases and J 4 bases, with 23 bases left between them. From germline, CDR1 is SQVTM and CDR2 ANQGSEA. The CDR3 has 16 residues. The CDR3 region has the DNA TGCAGCGTTGTGATGGTAAGGAAAGGAGTGAGTTACGAGCAGTACTTC. As protein: CSVVMVRKGVSYEQYF.

The chain employs TRBV10-3 and TRBJ1-2; 7 bases line up with TRBD1. After removal of 9 bases from V and 5 bases from J, the junction contained 6 bases not matched to a gene. Germline-derived CDR1 and CDR2 are ENHRY and SYGVKD. The CDR3 spans 12 residues. CDR3 coding DNA: TGTGCCATAGGGGGCACATTTTATGGCTACACCTTC. Its translation: CAIGGTFYGYTF.

This chain joins TRBV6-5 and TRBJ2-3, with TRBD2 as a possible D gene (6 bases). CDR3 length: 14 amino acids. Germline-derived CDR1 and CDR2 are MNHEY and SVGAGI. V was clipped by 5 bases and J by 0 bases, with 9 bases between them. CDR3 region: CASSRGYSTDTQYF. DNA for the CDR3: TGTGCCAGCAGTCGGGGGTATAGCACAGATACGCAGTATTTT.

This clone was observed a handful of times. The chain couples TRBV5-1 to TRBJ1-6, with TRBD1 matching 7 bases. The CDR3 is made up of 15 amino acids. Germline CDR1 is SGHRS and CDR2 is YFSETQ. V lost 0 bases and J lost 11; bases outside the gene matches: 8. The CDR3 loop reads CASSLEVTGQAPLHF. Here the CDR3 DNA reads TGCGCCAGCAGCTTGGAGGTTACCGGACAGGCACCCCTCCACTTT.

This chain uses TRBV9 with TRBJ1-1; perhaps TRBD1 as D (6 bases). CDR1 is SGDLS and CDR2 is YYNGEE in the germline V gene. With 3 bases removed from V and 1 base from J, the gap between germline ends came to 16 bases. The CDR3 contains 16 residues. The CDR3 region has the DNA TGTGCCAGCAGCGGGGGGCCTCCGCAAGGGAACACTGAAGCTTTCTTT. Translated: CASSGGPPQGNTEAFF. Supplemented by reference TRBV9 and TRBJ1-1, the full variable domain reads DSGVTQTPKHLITATGQRVTLRCSPRSGDLSVYWYQQSLDQGLQFLIQYYNGEERAKGNILERFSAQQFPDLHSELNLSSLELGDSALYFCASSGGPPQGNTEAFFGQGTRLTVV.

The chain combines TRBV27 with TRBJ2-7; D might be TRBD2 (6 bases). In germline, CDR1 is MNHEY, CDR2 SMNVEV (reference sequence). Between the trimmed V and J ends, which lost 5 bases and 2 bases, there was a span of 16 bases. This CDR3 has 15 amino acids. This chain's CDR3 is CASSLPGLAAYEQYF. The CDR3 nucleotides are TGTGCCAGCAGTCTCCCGGGACTTGCGGCCTACGAGCAGTACTTC.

The table lists this clone with a count of one. The V gene is TRBV18, the J gene TRBJ1-4, with a weak D call TRBD1 (5 bases). V was shortened by 0 bases and J by 8 bases, with 13 bases between the two germline ends. Germline lookup yields CDR1 KGHSH and CDR2 LQKENI. The CDR3 consists of 15 residues. The DNA of the CDR3 is TGTGCCAGCTCACCACCCTCAGGGCCTCGGGAAAAACTGTTTTTT. It yields the protein CASSPPSGPREKLFF.

The rearrangement joins TRBV2 to TRBJ2-2; D is perhaps TRBD2 (5 bases). The V gene lost 6 bases and the J gene lost 0 bases, with 8 bases spanning the gap. The CDR3 extends over 14 amino acids. Germline CDR1 and CDR2: SNHLY and FYNNEI. The CDR3 reads CASSTGANTGELFF. CDR3 sequence (DNA): TGTGCCAGCAGCACCGGGGCGAACACCGGGGAGCTGTTTTTT.

The chain is built from TRBV2 and TRBJ2-2, with TRBD1 as a possible D gene (6 bases). Germline CDR1 reads SNHLY; CDR2 reads FYNNEI. V was pared by 6 bases and J by 7 bases, with 15 bases between. The CDR3 extends over 14 amino acids. The CDR3 DNA reads as TGTGCCAGCAGAGAACAGGGTCCAGGCGGGGAGCTGTTTTTT. Its protein product is CASREQGPGGELFF. The complete variable domain, with remaining parts taken from reference TRBV2 and TRBJ2-2, reads EPEVTQTPSHQVTQMGQEVILRCVPISNHLYFYWYRQILGQKVEFLVSFYNNEISEKSEIFDDQFSVERPDGSNFTLKIRSTKLEDSAMYFCASREQGPGGELFFGEGSRLTVL.

V and J are TRBV27 and TRBJ1-2; TRBD1 aligns across 10 bases. V lost 5 bases and J lost 5; bases outside the gene matches: 14. The CDR3 spans 17 residues. CDR1 is MNHEY, CDR2 SMNVEV, per germline (reference sequence). The CDR3 nucleotides read TGTGCCAGCAGTGTCGCCGGGACAGGGGCCCTTGGGTATGGCTACACCTTC. It yields the protein CASSVAGTGALGYGYTF.

This chain uses TRBV7-2 with TRBJ1-2; D remains ambiguous. The germline V gene encodes CDR1 SGHTA and CDR2 FQGNSA. This CDR3 contains 14 residues. V was trimmed by 7 bases and J by 1 base, leaving 13 bases between them. The CDR3 DNA reads TGTGCCAGCACCCAGGCCGGGGTTAACTATGGCTACACCTTC. This gives the protein CASTQAGVNYGYTF.

V is TRBV19 and J is TRBJ1-5; TRBD1 might be the D (6 bases). The CDR3 loop spans 16 amino acids. V was trimmed by 5 bases and J by 0 bases, leaving 14 bases between them. Per germline, CDR1 LNHDA and CDR2 SQIVND (reference sequence). CDR3 sequence: CASSPYQGNSNQPQHF. The CDR3, as DNA: TGTGCCAGTAGTCCGTACCAGGGGAATAGCAATCAGCCCCAGCATTTT.

This clone was counted a few times. The rearrangement joins TRBV7-2 to TRBJ1-5; 8 nucleotides align to TRBD1. CDR3 size: 17 residues. Germline assignment: CDR1 SGHTA and CDR2 FQGNSA. Losses at the gene ends were 0 bases for V and 3 bases for J; bases not matched to a gene: 7. CDR3 in DNA: TGTGCCAGCAGCTTAGCGGGTGGCAGGGGGCTCAATCAGCCCCAGCATTTT. Translation gives CASSLAGGRGLNQPQHF.

CDR3: CASSDSVGGGYNEQFF. In DNA form, the CDR3 reads TGTGCCAGCAGTGACTCTGTCGGGGGGGGATACAATGAGCAGTTCTTC. The V gene is TRBV6-4, the J gene TRBJ2-1; 8 bases are a match to TRBD2. V was clipped by 0 bases and J by 4 bases; unmatched bases: 5. The CDR3 runs to 16 residues. In germline, CDR1 is MRHNA, CDR2 SNTAGT.

The count of this clone is one. The chain employs TRBV6-4 and TRBJ2-7, with 7 bases that match TRBD2. V lost 8 bases and J lost 3; bases outside the gene matches: 13. Germline V gene sequence: CDR1 MRHNA, CDR2 SNTAGT. The CDR3 is made up of 15 amino acids. The CDR3 DNA follows: TGTGCCAGCCATATGGGAACTAGCGATTTCTACGAGCAGTACTTC. It yields the protein CASHMGTSDFYEQYF.

V gene TRBV9 combines with J gene TRBJ2-2; D might be TRBD1 (6 bases). This CDR3 region has 14 residues. CDR1 SGDLS and CDR2 YYNGEE come from the germline V gene. V gave up 0 bases and J gave up 7 bases, with 10 bases separating them. The CDR3 is CASSVGGPGGELFF. As DNA, the CDR3 is TGTGCCAGCAGCGTAGGGGGGCCTGGCGGGGAGCTGTTTTTT.

CDR3 region: CATSIPLTGIANTGELFF. For the CDR3, the DNA is TGTGCCACCAGCATACCCTTGACGGGGATAGCGAACACCGGGGAGCTGTTTTTT. J is TRBJ2-2 and V is TRBV15, with D maybe TRBD2 (5 bases). The CDR3 covers 18 residues. The V and J ends lost 4 bases and 0 bases respectively, with 18 bases between them. CDR1 and CDR2 (germline): LNHNV, YYDKDF (reference sequence).

Written as DNA, the CDR3 is TGTGCCAGCAGCCCTTGGACAGGGGCCATGAACACTGAAGCTTTCTTT. This gives the protein CASSPWTGAMNTEAFF. The chain employs TRBV7-8 and TRBJ1-1; 9 bases line up with TRBD1. The V gene's germline CDR1 is SGHVS and CDR2 FQNEAQ. The CDR3 sequence is 16 residues long. With 5 bases clipped from V and 0 bases from J, the junction kept 7 bases outside the gene matches.

The chain is built from TRBV5-1 and TRBJ2-7; D not resolved. The CDR3 contains 13 residues. CDR1 SGHRS and CDR2 YFSETQ come from the germline V gene. The ends were cut back, 6 bases at V and 2 bases at J, with 12 bases in the middle. In DNA, the CDR3 is TGCGCCAGCACCCGGCAGGATACCTACGAGCAGTACTTC. This gives the protein CASTRQDTYEQYF.